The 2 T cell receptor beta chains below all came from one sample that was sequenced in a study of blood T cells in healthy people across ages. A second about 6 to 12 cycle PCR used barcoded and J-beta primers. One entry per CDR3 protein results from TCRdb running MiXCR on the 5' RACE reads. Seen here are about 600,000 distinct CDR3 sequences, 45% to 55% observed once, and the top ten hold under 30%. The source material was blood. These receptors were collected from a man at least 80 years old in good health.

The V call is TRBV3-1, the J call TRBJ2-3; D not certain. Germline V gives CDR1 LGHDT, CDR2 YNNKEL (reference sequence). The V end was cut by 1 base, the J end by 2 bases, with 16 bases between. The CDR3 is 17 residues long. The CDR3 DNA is TGTGCCAGCAGCCAAGGACCCCCGCAGGACCTCACAGATACGCAGTATTTT. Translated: CASSQGPPQDLTDTQYF.

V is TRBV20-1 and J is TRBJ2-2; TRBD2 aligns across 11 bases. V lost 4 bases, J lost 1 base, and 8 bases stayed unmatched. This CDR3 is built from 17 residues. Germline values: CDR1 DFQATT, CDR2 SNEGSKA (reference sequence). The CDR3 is CSAKKLAGVKNTGELFF. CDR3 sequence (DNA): TGCAGTGCTAAAAAACTAGCGGGAGTGAAGAACACCGGGGAGCTGTTTTTT.